This T cell receptor (beta chain) was captured in a study of prognosis after radiotherapy for stage I lung cancer. Regarding the study as a whole: Lower Shannon entropy after stereotactic body radiation therapy was observed in patients who went on to develop distant metastases.

Template was genomic DNA; TCR beta CDR3 amplified in two multiplex PCR rounds. TRBV and TRBJ genes each had their own specific primers in first-round PCR. Universal primers were used in the second round of PCR. TCRdb itself ran the multiplex PCR reads through MiXCR, one entry per CDR3 protein. This table has approximately 20,000 distinct CDR3 sequences, about a quarter appearing once. Germline V CDR1 and CDR2: LNHNV, YYDKDF (reference sequence). V was cut by 0 bases and J by 0 bases, with 9 bases left in between. The CDR3 has 15 residues. Many counts were recorded for this clonotype. Its antigen is unknown.

This sequence originates from a donor aged 50 or older with non-small cell lung cancer. The sequences come from PBMCs, collected before or after stereotactic body radiation therapy (not recorded which). The rearrangement uses TRBV15 and TRBJ2-7; D call uncertain. Written as DNA, the CDR3 is TGTGCCACCAGCAGAGAAAGGCCCAGCTCCTACGAGCAGTACTTC. This translates into CATSRERPSSYEQYF.